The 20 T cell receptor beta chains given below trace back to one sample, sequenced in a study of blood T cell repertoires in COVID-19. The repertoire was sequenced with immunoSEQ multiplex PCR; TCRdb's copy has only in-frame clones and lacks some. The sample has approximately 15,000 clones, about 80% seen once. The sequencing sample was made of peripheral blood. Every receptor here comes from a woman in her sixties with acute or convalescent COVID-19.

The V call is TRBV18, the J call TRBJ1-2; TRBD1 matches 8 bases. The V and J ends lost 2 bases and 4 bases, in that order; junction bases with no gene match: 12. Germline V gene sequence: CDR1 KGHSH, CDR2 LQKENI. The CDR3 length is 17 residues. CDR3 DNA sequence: TGTGCCAGCTCACCATCAGTTTCTGGGGACAGGACCTATGGCTACACCTTC. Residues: CASSPSVSGDRTYGYTF.

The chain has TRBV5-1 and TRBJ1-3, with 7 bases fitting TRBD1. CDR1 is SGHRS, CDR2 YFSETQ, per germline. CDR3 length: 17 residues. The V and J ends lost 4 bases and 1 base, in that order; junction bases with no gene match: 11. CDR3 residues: CASSGDAPTGSGNTIYF. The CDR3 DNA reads TGCGCCAGCAGCGGGGATGCCCCGACAGGGTCTGGAAACACCATATATTTT. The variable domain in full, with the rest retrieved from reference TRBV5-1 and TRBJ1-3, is KAGVTQTPRYLIKTRGQQVTLSCSPISGHRSVSWYQQTPGQGLQFLFEYFSETQRNKGNFPGRFSGRQFSNSRSEMNVSTLELGDSALYLCASSGDAPTGSGNTIYFGEGSWLTVV.

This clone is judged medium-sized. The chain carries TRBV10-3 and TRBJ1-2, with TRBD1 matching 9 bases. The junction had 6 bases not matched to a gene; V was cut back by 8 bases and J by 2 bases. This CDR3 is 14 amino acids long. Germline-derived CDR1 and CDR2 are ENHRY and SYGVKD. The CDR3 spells CAIWTGENNYGYTF. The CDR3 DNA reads TGTGCCATCTGGACAGGGGAAAACAACTATGGCTACACCTTC.

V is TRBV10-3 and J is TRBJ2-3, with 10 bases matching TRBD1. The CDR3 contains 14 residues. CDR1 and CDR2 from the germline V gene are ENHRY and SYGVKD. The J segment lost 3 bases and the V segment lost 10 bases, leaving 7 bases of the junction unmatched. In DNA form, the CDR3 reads TGTGCCACCATTCCGGGACAGGGGACAGATACGCAGTATTTT. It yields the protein CATIPGQGTDTQYF.

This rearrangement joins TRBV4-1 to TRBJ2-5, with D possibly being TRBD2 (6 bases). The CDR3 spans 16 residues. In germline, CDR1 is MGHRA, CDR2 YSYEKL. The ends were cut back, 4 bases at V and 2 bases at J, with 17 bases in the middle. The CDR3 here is CASSRRGGRAQETQYF. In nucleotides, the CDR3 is TGCGCCAGCAGCCGCCGTGGAGGGCGGGCGCAAGAGACCCAGTACTTC.

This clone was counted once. CDR3 amino acids: CASSPDRSSGNTIYF. CDR3 in DNA: TGTGCCAGTAGTCCTGACAGGTCGTCTGGAAACACCATATATTTT. The chain carries TRBV19 and TRBJ1-3, with D possibly TRBD1 on 6 matching bases. This CDR3 comprises 15 residues. The ends were cut back, 5 bases at V and 1 base at J, with 12 bases in the middle. The germline CDR1 and CDR2 sequences are LNHDA and SQIVND (reference sequence). Full variable domain (outside the CDR3, taken from reference TRBV19 and TRBJ1-3): DGGITQSPKYLFRKEGQNVTLSCEQNLNHDAMYWYRQDPGQGLRLIYYSQIVNDFQKGDIAEGYSVSREKKESFPLTVTSAQKNPTAFYLCASSPDRSSGNTIYFGEGSWLTVV.

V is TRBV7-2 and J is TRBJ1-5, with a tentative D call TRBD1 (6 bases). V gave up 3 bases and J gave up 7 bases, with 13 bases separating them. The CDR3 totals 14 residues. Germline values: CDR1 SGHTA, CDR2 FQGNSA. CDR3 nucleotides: TGTGCCAGCAGCTTCCTTGGGGGGGGCCAGCCCCAGCATTTT. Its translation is CASSFLGGGQPQHF.

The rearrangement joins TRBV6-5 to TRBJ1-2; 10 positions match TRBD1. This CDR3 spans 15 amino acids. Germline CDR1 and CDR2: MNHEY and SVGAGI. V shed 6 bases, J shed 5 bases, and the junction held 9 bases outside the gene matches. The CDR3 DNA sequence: TGTGCCAGCAGAAGGGACAGGGGTTCCCCTTATGGCTACACCTTC. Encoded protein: CASRRDRGSPYGYTF.

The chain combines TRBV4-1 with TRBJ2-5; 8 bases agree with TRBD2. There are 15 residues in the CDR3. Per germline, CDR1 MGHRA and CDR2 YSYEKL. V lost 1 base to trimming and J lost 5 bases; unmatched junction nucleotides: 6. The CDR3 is CASSQVGTSLETQYF. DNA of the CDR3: TGCGCCAGCAGCCAAGTGGGGACTAGTTTGGAGACCCAGTACTTC.

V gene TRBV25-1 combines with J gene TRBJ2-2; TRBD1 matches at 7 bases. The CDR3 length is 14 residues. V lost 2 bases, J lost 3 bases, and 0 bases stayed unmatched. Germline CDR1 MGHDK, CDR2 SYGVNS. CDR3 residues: CASSEGTDTGELFF. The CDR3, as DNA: TGTGCCAGCAGTGAAGGGACAGACACCGGGGAGCTGTTTTTT.

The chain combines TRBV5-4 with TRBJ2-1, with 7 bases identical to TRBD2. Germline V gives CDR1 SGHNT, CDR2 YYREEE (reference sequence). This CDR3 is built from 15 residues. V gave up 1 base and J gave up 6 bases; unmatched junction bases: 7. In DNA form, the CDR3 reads TGTGCCAGCAGCTTGTGGGGGGAGGGCCTCAATGAGCAGTTCTTC. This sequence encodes CASSLWGEGLNEQFF.

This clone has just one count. The CDR3 coding sequence is TGTGCCAGCAGTCCGAGAGCCCAGCATTTT. Encoded protein: CASSPRAQHF. The rearrangement uses TRBV12-3 or TRBV12-4 and TRBJ1-5, with D unclear. The V and J ends lost 5 bases and 11 bases respectively, with 7 bases between them. CDR3 size: 10 residues.

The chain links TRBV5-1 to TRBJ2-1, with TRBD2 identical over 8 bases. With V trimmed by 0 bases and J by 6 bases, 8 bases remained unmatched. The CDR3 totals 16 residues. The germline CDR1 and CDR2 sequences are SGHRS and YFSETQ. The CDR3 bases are TGCGCCAGCAGCTTGGCCATCGGGGGGGCTCTCAATGAGCAGTTCTTC. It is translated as CASSLAIGGALNEQFF.

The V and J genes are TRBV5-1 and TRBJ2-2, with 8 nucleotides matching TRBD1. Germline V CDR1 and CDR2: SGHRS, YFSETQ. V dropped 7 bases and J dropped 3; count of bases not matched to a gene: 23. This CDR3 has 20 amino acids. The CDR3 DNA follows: TGCGCCAGCGGACAACCGGAAAAACGGGACAGGATTTTTGACACCGGGGAGCTGTTTTTT. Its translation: CASGQPEKRDRIFDTGELFF. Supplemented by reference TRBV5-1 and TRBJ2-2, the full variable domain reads KAGVTQTPRYLIKTRGQQVTLSCSPISGHRSVSWYQQTPGQGLQFLFEYFSETQRNKGNFPGRFSGRQFSNSRSEMNVSTLELGDSALYLCASGQPEKRDRIFDTGELFFGEGSRLTVL.

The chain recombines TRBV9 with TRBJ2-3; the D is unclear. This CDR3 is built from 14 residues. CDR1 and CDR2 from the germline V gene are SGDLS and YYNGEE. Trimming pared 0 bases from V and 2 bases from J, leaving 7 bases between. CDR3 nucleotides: TGTGCCAGCAGCGTAGGCAGTTTCACAGATACGCAGTATTTT. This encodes CASSVGSFTDTQYF.

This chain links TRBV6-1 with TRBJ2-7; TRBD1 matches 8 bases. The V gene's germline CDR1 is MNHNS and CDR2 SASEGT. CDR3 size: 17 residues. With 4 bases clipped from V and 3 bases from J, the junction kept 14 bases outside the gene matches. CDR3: CASSGRDRRRFNYEQYF. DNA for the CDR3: TGTGCCAGCAGTGGCCGGGACAGGAGGAGGTTTAACTACGAGCAGTACTTC.

This chain's CDR3 is CASSSVWQVNQPQHF. Here the CDR3 DNA reads TGTGCCAGTAGTAGTGTCTGGCAGGTAAATCAGCCCCAGCATTTT. This chain connects TRBV19 to TRBJ1-5, with unresolved D. The V gene's germline CDR1 is LNHDA and CDR2 SQIVND (reference sequence). The V gene lost 4 bases and the J gene lost 4 bases, with 14 bases spanning the gap. The length of the CDR3 is 15 residues.

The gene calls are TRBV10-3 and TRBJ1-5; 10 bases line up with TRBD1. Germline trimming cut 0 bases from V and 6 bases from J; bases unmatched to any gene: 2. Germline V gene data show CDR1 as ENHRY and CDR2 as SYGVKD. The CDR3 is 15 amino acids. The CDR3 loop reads CAISESTGGRQPQHF. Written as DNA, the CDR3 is TGTGCCATCAGTGAGTCGACAGGGGGCCGTCAGCCCCAGCATTTT.

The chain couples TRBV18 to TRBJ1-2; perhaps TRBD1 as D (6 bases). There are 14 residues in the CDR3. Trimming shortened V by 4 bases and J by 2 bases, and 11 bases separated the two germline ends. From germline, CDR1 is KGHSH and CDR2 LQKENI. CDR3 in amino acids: CASSRDIGNYGYTF. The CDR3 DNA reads TGTGCCAGCTCACGGGACATCGGAAACTATGGCTACACCTTC.

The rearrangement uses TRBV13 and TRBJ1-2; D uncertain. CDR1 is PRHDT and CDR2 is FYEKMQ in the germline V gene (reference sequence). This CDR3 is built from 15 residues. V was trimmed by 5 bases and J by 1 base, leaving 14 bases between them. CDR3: CASSHLSLINYGYTF. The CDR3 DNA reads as TGTGCCAGCAGCCACCTATCCCTAATTAACTATGGCTACACCTTC. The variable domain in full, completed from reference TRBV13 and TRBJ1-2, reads AAGVIQSPRHLIKEKRETATLKCYPIPRHDTVYWYQQGPGQDPQFLISFYEKMQSDKGSIPDRFSAQQFSDYHSELNMSSLELGDSALYFCASSHLSLINYGYTFGSGTRLTVV.